This T cell receptor (beta chain) was retrieved from a study of identical twins. The germline V and J ends were trimmed by 4 bases and 8 bases, with 15 bases remaining between them. CDR3 length equals 14 residues. CDR1 is LGHNA, CDR2 YNFKEQ, per germline. This clonotype has ten or more counts. As yet, its antigen is unknown. Healthy Caucasians alone served as donors. Overall study results and limits: Zero-insertion analyses could be partly confounded by invariant MAIT and iNKT cells.

Template switching added a universal primer site; cDNA carried unique molecular identifiers. TCRdb redid the calling of the 5' RACE reads with MiXCR, one entry per CDR3 protein. This sample has more than 650,000 distinct CDR3 sequences; around 6.1% occur once, and the top ten carry around 2%. This TCR derives from a man between 18 and 29 years old in good health. The chain carries TRBV4-2 and TRBJ2-1; D is perhaps TRBD2 (6 bases). The sequencing sample was made of naive T cells sorted from blood. The CDR3 nucleotides read TGTGCCAGCAGCCGCGAGGGAGGTGGAGATGAGCAGTTCTTC. Protein sequence: CASSREGGGDEQFF.